This entry lists 29 T cell receptor beta chains sequenced from one sample in a study of cytomegalovirus exposure and HLA in healthy donors. Both 60 Vbeta primers and 13 Jbeta primers went into the PCR. The method was immunoSEQ multiplex PCR; TCRdb's version includes in-frame clones alone and lacks a portion of them. The top ten hold less than 4.5% of the sample, which has 100,000 or so clones, about 68% seen once. Specimen: PBMCs. Receptor source: a young man in good health and CMV-seropositive.

The chain has TRBV29-1 and TRBJ1-2; possibly TRBD1 for D (5 bases). The CDR3 spans 12 residues. With 7 bases removed from V and 7 bases from J, the gap between germline ends came to 16 bases. The germline gives CDR1 SQVTM, CDR2 ANQGSEA. DNA of the CDR3: TGCAGCGCTGGGGGGGAAGTACGTGGCTACACCTTC. It translates to CSAGGEVRGYTF.

This chain uses TRBV21-1 with TRBJ2-5; the D segment call TRBD1 is taken from the table without a DNA check. TRBV21-1 is given as a pseudogene. This CDR3 spans 13 amino acids. CDR3 in DNA: TGTGCCAGCAACCGACTCAGGGATGAGACCCAGTACTTC. Residues: CASNRLRDETQYF.

V is TRBV6-1 and J is TRBJ1-6; D not certain. Trimming stripped 8 bases from V and 7 bases from J, with 15 bases between. This CDR3 region has 14 residues. CDR1 is MNHNS, CDR2 SASEGT, per germline. The CDR3 region is CASHTVLANSPLHF. The CDR3 DNA reads TGTGCCAGCCATACGGTCTTAGCCAATTCACCCCTCCACTTT.

The CDR3, as DNA: TGTGCCTGGAGCCCAGGGGGAAACACCATATATTTT. This encodes CAWSPGGNTIYF. V usage is TRBV30 and J usage is TRBJ1-3, with a tentative D call TRBD1 (5 bases). Germline CDR1 GTSNPN, CDR2 SVGIG (reference sequence). Trimming removed 3 bases at V and 4 bases at J, with 7 bases between. The CDR3 spans 12 residues.

V and J are TRBV27 and TRBJ1-2; possibly TRBD1 for D (5 bases). Germline V gene lookup returns CDR1 MNHEY and CDR2 SMNVEV (reference sequence). V dropped 3 bases and J dropped 4 bases, with 9 bases sitting between them. The CDR3 is 13 amino acids. Here the CDR3 DNA reads TGTGCCAGCAGTTTGGGAGGGGTCTATGGCTACACCTTC. This translates into CASSLGGVYGYTF.

The chain is built from TRBV7-9 and TRBJ1-4; 7 bases fit TRBD1. This CDR3 region has 18 residues. Germline-derived CDR1 and CDR2 are SEHNR and FQNEAQ (reference sequence). The J segment lost 3 bases and the V segment lost 5 bases, leaving 15 bases of the junction unmatched. The CDR3 protein is CASSTPPGQKISNEKLFF. Written as DNA, the CDR3 is TGTGCCAGCAGCACCCCTCCGGGACAGAAGATTTCTAATGAAAAACTGTTTTTT.

The V and J genes are TRBV7-8 and TRBJ2-5; TRBD2 matches at 10 bases. The germline V gene has CDR1 SGHVS and CDR2 FQNEAQ. The CDR3 is 14 amino acids. V was pared by 5 bases and J by 9 bases, with 9 bases of the junction left unmatched. The CDR3 is CASSITSGVGAQYF. In nucleotides, the CDR3 is TGTGCCAGCAGCATCACTAGCGGGGTGGGGGCCCAGTACTTC.

The rearrangement links TRBV7-3 to TRBJ1-6; D gene unclear. V was pared by 1 base and J by 2 bases, with 9 bases between. CDR1 and CDR2 (germline): SGHTA, FQGTGA. The CDR3 loop spans 16 amino acids. CDR3 sequence reads: CASSLRAGTYNSPLHF. The CDR3 DNA follows: TGTGCCAGCAGCTTAAGGGCCGGGACCTATAATTCACCCCTCCACTTT.

The rearrangement uses TRBV7-3 and TRBJ2-1; 8 positions agree with TRBD2. CDR1 is SGHTA, CDR2 FQGTGA, per germline. The CDR3 spans 15 residues. The J segment lost 4 bases and the V segment lost 3 bases, leaving 5 bases of the junction unmatched. CDR3: CASSLSLAGYNEQFF. Here the CDR3 DNA reads TGTGCCAGCAGCTTGTCTCTAGCGGGTTACAATGAGCAGTTCTTC.

This clone was detected a few times. The chain recombines TRBV15 with TRBJ2-7; 10 bases are a match to TRBD2. Trimming removed 0 bases from V and 3 bases from J; junction bases left unmatched: 2. CDR1 and CDR2 (germline): LNHNV, YYDKDF (reference sequence). The CDR3 runs 15 residues. CDR3 sequence reads: CATSRDASGGYEQYF. The CDR3, as DNA: TGTGCCACCAGCAGAGATGCTAGCGGGGGCTACGAGCAGTACTTC.

The chain is built from TRBV19 and TRBJ2-1; a possible D gene is TRBD1 (5 bases). Germline values: CDR1 LNHDA, CDR2 SQIVND (reference sequence). V dropped 7 bases and J dropped 9 bases, with 10 bases sitting between them. The CDR3 is 11 amino acids. Here the CDR3 DNA reads TGTGCCAGTACAGGGTATGCTGAGCAGTTCTTC. Its protein product is CASTGYAEQFF.

CDR3 bases: TGTGCCAGCAGTTACTCGCTGGCACAAGAGACCCAGTACTTC. It encodes CASSYSLAQETQYF. The chain links TRBV6-5 to TRBJ2-5; no clear D. CDR1 is MNHEY and CDR2 is SVGAGI in the germline V gene. The CDR3 runs to 14 residues. The germline V and J ends were trimmed by 0 bases and 2 bases, with 7 bases remaining between them.

Worth noting for this clone: A junction end diverges from the germline sequence, so it may reflect a read error. The chain combines TRBV7-8 with TRBJ1-1; 10 bases fit TRBD1. The CDR3 runs 14 residues. CDR1 is SGHVS, CDR2 FQNEAQ, per germline. The CDR3 here is CAGSLGTGDTEAFF. The DNA for the CDR3 is TGTGCCGGCAGCCTAGGGACAGGGGACACTGAAGCTTTCTTT.

V gene TRBV11-1 combines with J gene TRBJ1-1; D may be TRBD1 (5 bases). CDR1 is SGHAT, CDR2 FQDESV, per germline (reference sequence). The CDR3 length is 14 residues. V lost 8 bases and J lost 4, with 17 bases in between. Here the CDR3 reads CASSQGGVGTEAFF. DNA for the CDR3: TGTGCCAGCTCACAAGGAGGGGTAGGCACTGAAGCTTTCTTT.

The chain combines TRBV27 with TRBJ1-6; no clear D gene. Germline V gene data show CDR1 as MNHEY and CDR2 as SMNVEV (reference sequence). V was clipped by 6 bases and J by 8 bases, with 11 bases between them. The CDR3 runs to 13 residues. The CDR3 DNA is TGTGCCAGCAGATGGGCGGGCGATTCACCCCTCCACTTT. Translation gives CASRWAGDSPLHF.

The gene calls are TRBV5-1 and TRBJ1-1, with a weak D call TRBD1 (6 bases). CDR1 and CDR2 (germline): SGHRS, YFSETQ. The V gene lost 5 bases and the J gene lost 0 bases, with 8 bases spanning the gap. The length of the CDR3 is 13 residues. CDR3 nucleotides: TGCGCCAGCAGGACAGGTGTGAACACTGAAGCTTTCTTT. Its protein product is CASRTGVNTEAFF.

V and J are TRBV5-1 and TRBJ2-1, with D tentatively TRBD1 (5 bases). The V end lost 4 bases, the J end lost 2 bases, and 10 bases lay between the germline ends. The CDR3 extends over 14 amino acids. CDR1 and CDR2 (germline): SGHRS, YFSETQ. The DNA of the CDR3 is TGCGCCAGCAGCGGTATAGGGGCCTACAATGAGCAGTTCTTC. This gives the protein CASSGIGAYNEQFF.

The gene calls are TRBV2 and TRBJ2-3; TRBD1 agrees at 9 bases. Germline V gene lookup returns CDR1 SNHLY and CDR2 FYNNEI. The CDR3 totals 13 residues. Germline trimming cut 10 bases from V and 9 bases from J; bases unmatched to any gene: 11. The CDR3 region is CAIGTGSVETQYF. The CDR3 DNA is TGTGCCATTGGGACAGGGAGCGTCGAGACGCAGTATTTT.

The rearrangement links TRBV2 to TRBJ2-5, with D possibly TRBD2 on 5 matching bases. This CDR3 spans 15 amino acids. Per the germline V gene, CDR1 is SNHLY and CDR2 is FYNNEI. The V and J ends lost 8 bases and 3 bases respectively, with 19 bases between them. The CDR3 protein is CASSGLSVRKETQYF. CDR3 nucleotide sequence: TGTGCCAGCTCGGGGTTGAGCGTTAGGAAAGAGACCCAGTACTTC.

The V call is TRBV10-1, the J call TRBJ1-6, with TRBD1 matching 7 bases. Per the germline V gene, CDR1 is WNHNN and CDR2 is SYGVQD (reference sequence). The CDR3 has 13 amino acids. V lost 6 bases and J lost 10; bases outside the gene matches: 6. This CDR3 reads CASSETGYSPLHF. CDR3 nucleotides: TGCGCCAGCAGCGAGACAGGGTACTCACCCCTCCACTTT.

This clone showed up just once. The rearrangement links TRBV5-1 to TRBJ1-6; TRBD1 is a possible D gene (6 bases). This CDR3 is built from 14 residues. CDR1 and CDR2 (germline): SGHRS, YFSETQ. Trimming shortened V by 4 bases and J by 8 bases, and 13 bases separated the two germline ends. The CDR3 bases are TGCGCCAGCAGCCGTAAACAGGGAGATTCACCCCTCCACTTT. It specifies CASSRKQGDSPLHF.

This clone came up a few times. The chain carries TRBV6-1 and TRBJ2-7; D unresolved. Germline V CDR1 and CDR2: MNHNS, SASEGT. This CDR3 has 13 residues. V lost 5 bases and J 3 bases, leaving 11 bases between the germline ends. CDR3: CASSPLPHYEQYF. CDR3 sequence (DNA): TGTGCCAGCAGTCCCCTACCCCACTACGAGCAGTACTTC.

For the CDR3, the DNA is TGTGCCAGCCGCGGGGGACAGGGGGTCAATCAGCCCCAGCATTTT. Its protein is CASRGGQGVNQPQHF. The chain links TRBV6-1 to TRBJ1-5; 11 nucleotides line up with TRBD1. Germline values: CDR1 MNHNS, CDR2 SASEGT. The length of the CDR3 is 15 residues. V trimming: 8 bases; J trimming: 3 bases; junction bases outside the gene matches: 6.

The table lists this clone with a count of one. The chain has TRBV2 and TRBJ2-5, with 7 bases lining up with TRBD2. The CDR3 has 15 amino acids. In germline, CDR1 is SNHLY, CDR2 FYNNEI. V lost 1 base, J lost 5 bases, and 7 bases stayed unmatched. The CDR3 DNA is TGTGCCAGCAGTGAAGGGGGGAGGGGATTGGAGACCCAGTACTTC. This encodes CASSEGGRGLETQYF. The entire variable domain, with the rest obtained from reference TRBV2 and TRBJ2-5, is as follows: EPEVTQTPSHQVTQMGQEVILRCVPISNHLYFYWYRQILGQKVEFLVSFYNNEISEKSEIFDDQFSVERPDGSNFTLKIRSTKLEDSAMYFCASSEGGRGLETQYFGPGTRLLVL.

About this clone: A junction boundary mismatches the germline segment, possibly from a read error. Here the CDR3 reads CASSFLRGSSLHF. Written as DNA, the CDR3 is TGTGCCAGCAGCTTCCTCCGGGGTTCATCCCTCCACTTT. The chain is built from TRBV11-3 and TRBJ1-6; D remains unclear. This CDR3 spans 13 amino acids. Germline CDR1 and CDR2: SGHNT and YENEEA.

This clone was detected only a few times. The V call is TRBV18, the J call TRBJ2-7; D is undetermined. There are 15 residues in the CDR3. V was clipped by 0 bases and J by 7 bases, with 16 bases between them. Germline V gene data show CDR1 as KGHSH and CDR2 as LQKENI. This CDR3 is CASSPPVIYTVEQYF. In nucleotides, the CDR3 is TGTGCCAGCTCACCACCGGTTATTTACACCGTAGAGCAGTACTTC.

The rearrangement joins TRBV5-1 to TRBJ2-7; 8 nucleotides agree with TRBD1. This CDR3 has 15 residues. CDR1 and CDR2 (germline): SGHRS, YFSETQ. J gave up 2 bases and V 3 bases, and 7 bases lay outside the gene matches. For the CDR3, the DNA is TGCGCCAGCAGCTGGAGACAGGGGCACACCTACGAGCAGTACTTC. Its protein product is CASSWRQGHTYEQYF. Supplemented by reference TRBV5-1 and TRBJ2-7, the full variable domain reads KAGVTQTPRYLIKTRGQQVTLSCSPISGHRSVSWYQQTPGQGLQFLFEYFSETQRNKGNFPGRFSGRQFSNSRSEMNVSTLELGDSALYLCASSWRQGHTYEQYFGPGTRLTVT.

This CDR3 is CASSFLQGVRGYEQYF. CDR3 DNA: TGTGCCAGCAGCTTTCTACAGGGGGTTCGAGGCTACGAGCAGTACTTC. The J gene is TRBJ2-5, the V gene TRBV13; 8 bases match TRBD1. The J call may be wrong; the DNA end is better matched by TRBJ2-7. This CDR3 is built from 16 residues. CDR1 is PRHDT and CDR2 is FYEKMQ in the germline V gene (reference sequence).

The chain is built from TRBV29-1 and TRBJ2-1; the match to TRBD2 covers 14 bases. V lost 7 bases and J lost 1; bases outside the gene matches: 3. This CDR3 contains 15 residues. Germline V gives CDR1 SQVTM, CDR2 ANQGSEA. The CDR3 loop reads CSAGLAGVSYNEQFF. The CDR3 region has the DNA TGCAGCGCGGGACTAGCGGGGGTATCCTACAATGAGCAGTTCTTC.